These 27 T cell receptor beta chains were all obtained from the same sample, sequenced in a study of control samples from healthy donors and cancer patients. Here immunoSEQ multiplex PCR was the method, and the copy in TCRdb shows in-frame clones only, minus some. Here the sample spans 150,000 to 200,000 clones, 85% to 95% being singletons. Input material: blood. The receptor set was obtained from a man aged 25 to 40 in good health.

CDR3 nucleotide sequence: TGTGCCAGCAGCCAAGTAGGACAGACCGCCTACGAGCAGTACTTC. This gives the protein CASSQVGQTAYEQYF. J is TRBJ2-7 and V is TRBV4-2, with D possibly matching TRBD1 (6 bases). The CDR3 totals 15 residues. Trimming pared 1 base from V and 2 bases from J, leaving 12 bases between. Germline CDR1 is LGHNA and CDR2 is YNFKEQ.

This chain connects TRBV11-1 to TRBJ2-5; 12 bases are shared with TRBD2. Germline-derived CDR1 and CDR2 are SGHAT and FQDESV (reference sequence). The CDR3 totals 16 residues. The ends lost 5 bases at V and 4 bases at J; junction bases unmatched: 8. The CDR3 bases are TGTGCCAGCAGCATCGGACTAGCGGGAAGTCGAGAGACCCAGTACTTC. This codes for CASSIGLAGSRETQYF.

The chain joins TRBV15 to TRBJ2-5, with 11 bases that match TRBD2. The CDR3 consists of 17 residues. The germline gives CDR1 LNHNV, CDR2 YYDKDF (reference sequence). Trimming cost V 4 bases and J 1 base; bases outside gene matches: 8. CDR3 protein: CATSNPLAGVLQETQYF. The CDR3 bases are TGTGCCACCAGCAATCCACTAGCGGGAGTTCTCCAAGAGACCCAGTACTTC. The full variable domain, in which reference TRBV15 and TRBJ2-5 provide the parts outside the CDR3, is DAMVIQNPRYQVTQFGKPVTLSCSQTLNHNVMYWYQQKSSQAPKLLFHYYDKDFNNEADTPDNFQSRRPNTSFCFLDIRSPGLGDTAMYLCATSNPLAGVLQETQYFGPGTRLLVL.

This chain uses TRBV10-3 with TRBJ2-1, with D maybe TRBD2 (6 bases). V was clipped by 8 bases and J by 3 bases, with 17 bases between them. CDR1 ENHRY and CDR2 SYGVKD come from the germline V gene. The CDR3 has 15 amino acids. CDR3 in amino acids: CAIATGTGVYNEQFF. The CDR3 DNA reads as TGTGCCATCGCCACCGGGACGGGAGTCTACAATGAGCAGTTCTTC.

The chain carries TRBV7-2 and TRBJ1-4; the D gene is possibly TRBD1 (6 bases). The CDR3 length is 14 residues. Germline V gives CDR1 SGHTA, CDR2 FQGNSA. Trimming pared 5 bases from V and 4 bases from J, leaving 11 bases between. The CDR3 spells CASSEQGGNEKLFF. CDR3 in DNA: TGTGCCAGCAGCGAACAGGGTGGTAATGAAAAACTGTTTTTT.

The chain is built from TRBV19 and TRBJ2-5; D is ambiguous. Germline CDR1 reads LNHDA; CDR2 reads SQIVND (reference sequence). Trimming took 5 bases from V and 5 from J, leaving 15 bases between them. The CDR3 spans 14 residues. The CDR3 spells CASSAGRASETQYF. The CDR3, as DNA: TGTGCCAGTAGTGCAGGCCGGGCATCCGAGACCCAGTACTTC.

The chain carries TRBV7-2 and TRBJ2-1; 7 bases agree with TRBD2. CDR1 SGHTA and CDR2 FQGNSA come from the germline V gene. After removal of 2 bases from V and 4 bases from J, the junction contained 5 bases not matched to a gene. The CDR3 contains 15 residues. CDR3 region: CASSLIAGPYNEQFF. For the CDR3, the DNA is TGTGCCAGCAGCTTAATAGCGGGCCCGTACAATGAGCAGTTCTTC.

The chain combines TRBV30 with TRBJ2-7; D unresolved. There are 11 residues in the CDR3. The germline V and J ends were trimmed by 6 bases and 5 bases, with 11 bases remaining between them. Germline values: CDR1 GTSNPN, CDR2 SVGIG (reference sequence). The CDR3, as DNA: TGTGCCTGCACGACATACAACGAGCAGTACTTC. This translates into CACTTYNEQYF.

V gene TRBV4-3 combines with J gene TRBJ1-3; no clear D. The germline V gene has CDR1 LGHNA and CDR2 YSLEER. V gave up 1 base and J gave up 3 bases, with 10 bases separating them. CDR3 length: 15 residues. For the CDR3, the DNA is TGCGCCAGCAGCCAAGGACGGGGTGATGGAAACACCATATATTTT. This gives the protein CASSQGRGDGNTIYF.

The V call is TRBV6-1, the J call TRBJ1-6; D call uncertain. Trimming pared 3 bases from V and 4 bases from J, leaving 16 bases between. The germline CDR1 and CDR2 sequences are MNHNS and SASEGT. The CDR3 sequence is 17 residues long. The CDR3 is CASSDLRAAKYNSPLHF. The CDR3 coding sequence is TGTGCCAGCAGTGATTTAAGGGCCGCGAAGTATAATTCACCCCTCCACTTT.

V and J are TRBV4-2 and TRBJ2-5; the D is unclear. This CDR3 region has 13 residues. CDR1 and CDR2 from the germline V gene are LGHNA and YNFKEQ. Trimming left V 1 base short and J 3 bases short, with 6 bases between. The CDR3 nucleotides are TGTGCCAGCAGCCAAGGACCGAAAGAGACCCAGTACTTC. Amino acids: CASSQGPKETQYF.

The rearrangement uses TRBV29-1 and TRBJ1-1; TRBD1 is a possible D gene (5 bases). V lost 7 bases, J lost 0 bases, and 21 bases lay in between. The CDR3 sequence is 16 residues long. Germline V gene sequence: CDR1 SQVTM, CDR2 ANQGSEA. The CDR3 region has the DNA TGCAGCGCAACGGGGGAGGGCGGGAATATGAACACTGAAGCTTTCTTT. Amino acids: CSATGEGGNMNTEAFF.

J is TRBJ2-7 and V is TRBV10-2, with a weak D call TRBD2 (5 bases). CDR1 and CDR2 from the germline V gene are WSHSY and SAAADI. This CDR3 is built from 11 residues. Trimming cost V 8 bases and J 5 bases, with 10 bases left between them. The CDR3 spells CASRKRDEQYF. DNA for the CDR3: TGCGCCAGCCGTAAGAGGGACGAGCAGTACTTC.

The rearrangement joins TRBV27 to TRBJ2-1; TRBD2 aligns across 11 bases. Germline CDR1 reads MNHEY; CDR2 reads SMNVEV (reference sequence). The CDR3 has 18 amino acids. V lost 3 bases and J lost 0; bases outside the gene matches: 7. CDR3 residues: CASSLGLAATSSYNEQFF. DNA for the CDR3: TGTGCCAGCAGTTTGGGACTAGCGGCTACGAGCTCCTACAATGAGCAGTTCTTC.

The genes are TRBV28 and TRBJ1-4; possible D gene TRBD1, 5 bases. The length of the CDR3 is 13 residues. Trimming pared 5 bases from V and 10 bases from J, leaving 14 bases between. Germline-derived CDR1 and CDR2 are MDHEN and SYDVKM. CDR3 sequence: CASSEQVVGKLFF. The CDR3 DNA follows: TGTGCCAGCAGTGAACAGGTTGTGGGAAAACTGTTTTTT.

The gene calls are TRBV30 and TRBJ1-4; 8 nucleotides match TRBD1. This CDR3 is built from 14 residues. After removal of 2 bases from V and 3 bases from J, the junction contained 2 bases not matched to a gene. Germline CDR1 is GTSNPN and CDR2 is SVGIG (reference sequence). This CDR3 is CAWSKTGANEKLFF. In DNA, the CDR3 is TGTGCCTGGAGTAAGACAGGGGCTAATGAAAAACTGTTTTTT.

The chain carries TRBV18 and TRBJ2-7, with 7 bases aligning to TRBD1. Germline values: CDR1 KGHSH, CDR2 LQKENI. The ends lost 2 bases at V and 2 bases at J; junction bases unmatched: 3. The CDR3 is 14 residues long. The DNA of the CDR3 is TGTGCCAGCTCACCATCGACAGGGCCCTACGAGCAGTACTTC. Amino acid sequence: CASSPSTGPYEQYF.

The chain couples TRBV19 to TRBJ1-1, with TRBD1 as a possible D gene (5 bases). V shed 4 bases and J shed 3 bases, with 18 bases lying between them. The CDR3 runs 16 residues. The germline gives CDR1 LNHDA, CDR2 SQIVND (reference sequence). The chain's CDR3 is CASSRTFGALDTEAFF. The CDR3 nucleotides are TGTGCCAGTAGTAGGACCTTTGGGGCCTTGGACACTGAAGCTTTCTTT. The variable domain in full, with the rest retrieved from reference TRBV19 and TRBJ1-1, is DGGITQSPKYLFRKEGQNVTLSCEQNLNHDAMYWYRQDPGQGLRLIYYSQIVNDFQKGDIAEGYSVSREKKESFPLTVTSAQKNPTAFYLCASSRTFGALDTEAFFGQGTRLTVV.

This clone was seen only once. The CDR3 loop reads CASSRSGTGLGQPQHF. As DNA, the CDR3 is TGTGCCAGTAGTAGATCCGGGACAGGGCTCGGGCAGCCCCAGCATTTT. V gene TRBV19 combines with J gene TRBJ1-5; TRBD1 matches at 9 bases. The CDR3 has 16 amino acids. Germline V gene sequence: CDR1 LNHDA, CDR2 SQIVND (reference sequence). The V and J ends lost 4 bases and 7 bases, in that order; junction bases with no gene match: 11.

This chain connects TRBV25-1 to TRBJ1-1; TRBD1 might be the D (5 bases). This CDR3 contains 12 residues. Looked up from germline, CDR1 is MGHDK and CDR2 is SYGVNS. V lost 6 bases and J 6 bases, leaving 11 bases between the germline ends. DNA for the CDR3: TGTGCCAGCAGGGAAGGGGCCTCTGAAGCTTTCTTT. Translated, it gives CASREGASEAFF.

The CDR3 spells CASSQVSRAGNTIYF. In nucleotides, the CDR3 is TGCGCCAGCAGCCAAGTATCCAGGGCCGGAAACACCATATATTTT. This chain links TRBV4-1 with TRBJ1-3; weak D call: TRBD1 (5 bases). CDR3 length equals 15 residues. Per germline, CDR1 MGHRA and CDR2 YSYEKL. The germline V and J ends were trimmed by 1 base and 4 bases, with 11 bases remaining between them.

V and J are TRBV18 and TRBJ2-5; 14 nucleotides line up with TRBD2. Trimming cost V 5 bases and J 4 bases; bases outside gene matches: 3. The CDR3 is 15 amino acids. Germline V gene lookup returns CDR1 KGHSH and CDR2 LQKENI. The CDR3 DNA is TGTGCCAGCTCAATCGGACTAGCGGGAGGAGAGACCCAGTACTTC. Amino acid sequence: CASSIGLAGGETQYF.

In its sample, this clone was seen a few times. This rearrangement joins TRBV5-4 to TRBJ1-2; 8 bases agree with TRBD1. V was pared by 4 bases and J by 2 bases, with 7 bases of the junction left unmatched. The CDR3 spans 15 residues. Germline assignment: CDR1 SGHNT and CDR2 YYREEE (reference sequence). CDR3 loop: CASSGRTGTNYGYTF. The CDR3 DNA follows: TGTGCCAGCAGCGGCCGGACAGGGACCAACTATGGCTACACCTTC.

The CDR3 nucleotides are TGTGCCAGTAGGGGACAGGGGAGTGAAAAACTGTTTTTT. The encoded protein is CASRGQGSEKLFF. V is TRBV19 and J is TRBJ1-4; 10 nucleotides line up with TRBD1. With V trimmed by 6 bases and J by 7 bases, 2 bases remained unmatched. Germline-derived CDR1 and CDR2 are LNHDA and SQIVND (reference sequence). The CDR3 is made up of 13 amino acids.

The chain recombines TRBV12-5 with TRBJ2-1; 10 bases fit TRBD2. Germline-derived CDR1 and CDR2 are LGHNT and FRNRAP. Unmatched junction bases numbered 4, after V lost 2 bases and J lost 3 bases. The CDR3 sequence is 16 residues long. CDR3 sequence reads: CASGLTSGGGYNEQFF. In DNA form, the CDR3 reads TGTGCTAGTGGTTTGACCAGCGGGGGGGGCTACAATGAGCAGTTCTTC.

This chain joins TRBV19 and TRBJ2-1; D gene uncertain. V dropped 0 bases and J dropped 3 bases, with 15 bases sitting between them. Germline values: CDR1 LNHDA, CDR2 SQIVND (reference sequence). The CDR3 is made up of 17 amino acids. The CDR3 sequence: CASSIDPRRALYNEQFF. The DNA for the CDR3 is TGTGCCAGTAGTATAGATCCGCGTAGGGCCCTCTACAATGAGCAGTTCTTC.

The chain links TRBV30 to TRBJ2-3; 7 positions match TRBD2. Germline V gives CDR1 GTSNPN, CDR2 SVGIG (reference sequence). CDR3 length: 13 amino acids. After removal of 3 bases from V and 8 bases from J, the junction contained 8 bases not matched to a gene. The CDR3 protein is CAWRPDGRGTQYF. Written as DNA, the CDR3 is TGTGCCTGGAGACCCGATGGGAGGGGTACGCAGTATTTT.